The 30 T cell receptor beta chains listed next were all sequenced from one sample in a study of T cells in Graves' hyperthyroidism and ophthalmopathy (dated by TCRdb to between 2019 and 2020). Receptor amplification or capture employed multiplex PCR. The sequencing machine was an Illumina HiSeq 2000. TCR beta CDR3 regions were amplified from RNA transcripts. For the first round of RT-PCR on the TCR CDR3, the HTBI primer set was used together with the Qiagen OneStep RT-PCR kit. Starting from the raw public reads, TCRdb applied fastp trimming at Q25, assembled clones with MiXCR and retained in-frame beta chains. Rows with a matching CDR3 protein are joined into one entry that keeps the most common DNA and genes. The sample table contains 500,000 to 750,000 distinct CDR3 sequences; only one count was recorded for 15% to 19% of them. 7.3% of the sample comes from the top ten. Sequenced: blood. Receptor source: a woman aged 25 to 39 with Graves' hyperthyroidism.

This clonotype was seen more than once but under ten times. The V gene is TRBV29-1, the J gene TRBJ2-1, with TRBD2 matching 8 bases. J lost 5 bases, V lost 2 bases, and 5 bases had no gene match. Germline assignment: CDR1 SQVTM and CDR2 ANQGSEA. This CDR3 region has 14 residues. The CDR3 sequence is CSVETSGLNNEQFF. The CDR3 DNA follows: TGCAGCGTTGAAACTAGCGGACTCAACAATGAGCAGTTCTTC.

This clonotype was counted many times. J is TRBJ2-1 and V is TRBV3-1; a possible D gene is TRBD2 (6 bases). The CDR3 length is 12 residues. The germline V gene encodes CDR1 LGHDT and CDR2 YNNKEL (reference sequence). Trimming stripped 4 bases from V and 10 bases from J, with 11 bases between. The CDR3 loop reads CASSPSGVEQFF. In DNA, the CDR3 is TGTGCCAGCAGCCCGTCGGGAGTGGAGCAGTTCTTC.

The rearrangement joins TRBV18 to TRBJ2-1; TRBD1 is a possible D gene (6 bases). V was clipped by 3 bases and J by 9 bases, with 9 bases between them. The CDR3 is 12 amino acids. Germline CDR1 is KGHSH and CDR2 is LQKENI. Written as DNA, the CDR3 is TGTGCCAGCTCACCCGGCAGGGGTGAGCAGTTCTTC. This codes for CASSPGRGEQFF.

This clonotype has at least ten counts. This chain connects TRBV7-3 to TRBJ2-2; D might be TRBD2 (5 bases). The germline gives CDR1 SGHTA, CDR2 FQGTGA. CDR3 length equals 16 residues. V was shortened by 1 base and J by 0 bases, with 9 bases between the two germline ends. The CDR3 loop is CASSLRSGPNTGELFF. The CDR3 nucleotides are TGTGCCAGCAGCTTAAGGAGCGGACCGAACACCGGGGAGCTGTTTTTT.

The genes are TRBV6-1 and TRBJ2-1; D call uncertain. The CDR3 runs to 15 residues. Deletions cut 5 bases from V and 2 bases from J, with 13 bases between. The germline CDR1 and CDR2 sequences are MNHNS and SASEGT. CDR3 protein: CASSHDNRAYNEQFF. Written as DNA, the CDR3 is TGTGCCAGCAGTCATGACAATCGGGCCTACAATGAGCAGTTCTTC.

Many counts were recorded for this clonotype. The chain couples TRBV2 to TRBJ2-3, with D unresolved. Trimming removed 8 bases at V and 4 bases at J, with 19 bases between. Germline V gives CDR1 SNHLY, CDR2 FYNNEI. The CDR3 is made up of 15 amino acids. The CDR3 DNA reads TGTGCCAGCCGGGCCCTTAAGGACCCGGCAGATACGCAGTATTTT. Translation gives CASRALKDPADTQYF.

On this clonotype: Just one base apart from a much larger clone, this may be a read error. The V gene is TRBV9, the J gene TRBJ1-1; weak D call: TRBD1 (6 bases). The germline CDR1 and CDR2 sequences are SGDLS and YYNGEE. The CDR3 contains 14 residues. Between the trimmed V and J ends, which lost 2 bases and 2 bases, there was a span of 10 bases. This CDR3 reads CASSVSGANTEAFF. DNA for the CDR3: TGTGCCAGCAGCGTTTCAGGGGCTAACACTGAAGCTTTCTTT.

This clonotype was recorded at least ten times. The V and J genes are TRBV18 and TRBJ1-5; 7 bases line up with TRBD1. This CDR3 is 15 amino acids long. Germline CDR1 KGHSH, CDR2 LQKENI. The V and J ends lost 3 bases and 10 bases, in that order; junction bases with no gene match: 12. The CDR3 loop is CASSPVGRGNLPQHF. CDR3 bases: TGTGCCAGCTCACCGGTCGGCAGGGGGAATCTCCCCCAGCATTTT.

The sample holds many counts of this clonotype. The rearrangement links TRBV7-2 to TRBJ2-3; 8 bases fit TRBD2. CDR1 is SGHTA, CDR2 FQGNSA, per germline. The length of the CDR3 is 14 residues. After removal of 7 bases from V and 1 base from J, the junction contained 4 bases not matched to a gene. DNA of the CDR3: TGTGCCAGCAACCAGGGACTAGGCACAGATACGCAGTATTTT. Translating it yields CASNQGLGTDTQYF.

This clonotype was seen at least ten times. The CDR3 DNA reads TGCGCCAGCAGCAGGGGACTAGCGGGTCCCATGGATGAGCAGTTCTTC. This gives the protein CASSRGLAGPMDEQFF. The chain joins TRBV5-1 to TRBJ2-1; 12 bases agree with TRBD2. The CDR3 is 16 amino acids. Germline V gene sequence: CDR1 SGHRS, CDR2 YFSETQ. The V segment lost 4 bases and the J segment 8 bases; nucleotides outside the gene matches: 10.

The chain uses TRBV25-1 and TRBJ2-5; D may be TRBD2 (6 bases). The V and J ends lost 1 base and 4 bases respectively, with 19 bases between them. The CDR3 is 17 amino acids. Germline CDR1 reads MGHDK; CDR2 reads SYGVNS. CDR3 in DNA: TGTGCCAGCAGTGAATCCGGGGGAGGAGGGTTTGGAGAGACCCAGTACTTC. Amino acid sequence: CASSESGGGGFGETQYF.

This clonotype was found many times. The rearrangement links TRBV12-5 to TRBJ2-1, with D perhaps TRBD2 (6 bases). Looked up from germline, CDR1 is LGHNT and CDR2 is FRNRAP. Trimming stripped 0 bases from V and 6 bases from J, with 9 bases between. This CDR3 has 14 residues. CDR3 in DNA: TGTGCTAGTGGTTTGGTAACAGCGGGCAATGAGCAGTTCTTC. Translating it yields CASGLVTAGNEQFF.

This clonotype was seen repeatedly, ten times or more. A junction boundary mismatches the germline segment, possibly from a read error. The genes are TRBV6-1 and TRBJ2-7; tentatively, D is TRBD1 or TRBD2 (5 bases each). This CDR3 has 13 amino acids. Looked up from germline, CDR1 is MNHNS and CDR2 is SASEGT. This CDR3 reads CASNKGTSNEQYF. The CDR3 bases are TGTGCCAGCAACAAGGGGACCTCCAACGAGCAGTACTTC.

V usage is TRBV12-3 or TRBV12-4 and J usage is TRBJ2-1; 7 bases align to TRBD2. The length of the CDR3 is 16 residues. The J segment lost 3 bases and the V segment lost 3 bases, leaving 8 bases of the junction unmatched. The CDR3 nucleotides read TGTGCCAGCAGTTTGCGGGGGAGGCCCCTCTACAATGAGCAGTTCTTC. It encodes CASSLRGRPLYNEQFF.

This clonotype has a count of ten or more. The J gene is TRBJ2-1, the V gene TRBV12-3 or TRBV12-4; TRBD2 matches 11 bases. The CDR3 is made up of 18 amino acids. The V gene end was trimmed by 5 bases and the J gene end by 5 bases; junction bases not matched to a gene: 14. The CDR3 region is CASSRRFSGRAQNNEQFF. The CDR3 DNA reads as TGTGCCAGCAGTCGTCGATTTAGCGGGAGGGCCCAGAACAATGAGCAGTTCTTC.

A few counts support this clonotype. The chain has TRBV19 and TRBJ2-3; the D call may be TRBD1 or TRBD2 (7 bases each). This CDR3 comprises 16 residues. Germline V gene data show CDR1 as LNHDA and CDR2 as SQIVND (reference sequence). Trimming pared 5 bases from V and 1 base from J, leaving 16 bases between. DNA of the CDR3: TGTGCCAGTAGTCCCAGCGCAGGGGGGGGCACAGATACGCAGTATTTT. Translated: CASSPSAGGGTDTQYF.

This clonotype came up many times. V usage is TRBV3-1 and J usage is TRBJ1-1; no firm D call. The CDR3 is 16 residues long. V dropped 4 bases and J dropped 4 bases, with 19 bases sitting between them. Germline V gene data show CDR1 as LGHDT and CDR2 as YNNKEL (reference sequence). The CDR3 DNA follows: TGTGCCAGCAGCCTACTGACAAGGAATCCCCTCACTGAAGCTTTCTTT. Translation gives CASSLLTRNPLTEAFF.

This clonotype was observed a handful of times. The V and J genes are TRBV5-1 and TRBJ2-1, with 11 positions matching TRBD2. V shed 0 bases and J 9 bases; nucleotides not matched to a gene: 8. Germline V lookup: CDR1 SGHRS, CDR2 YFSETQ. The CDR3 runs 16 residues. The CDR3 DNA follows: TGCGCCAGCAGCTTGGATAGCGGGAGGGCGGGAGGTGAGCAGTTCTTC. Residues: CASSLDSGRAGGEQFF.

The chain couples TRBV4-1 to TRBJ2-7; D is unclear. Per germline, CDR1 MGHRA and CDR2 YSYEKL. Trimming stripped 5 bases from V and 2 bases from J, with 13 bases between. This CDR3 contains 14 residues. The CDR3 DNA is TGCGCCAGCAGCTTGGACCCTACCCCCTACGAGCAGTACTTC. Its protein is CASSLDPTPYEQYF.

V usage is TRBV11-1 and J usage is TRBJ2-1; 8 bases line up with TRBD2. The V segment lost 1 base and the J segment 0 bases; nucleotides outside the gene matches: 8. CDR3 size: 18 residues. Per the germline V gene, CDR1 is SGHAT and CDR2 is FQDESV (reference sequence). The CDR3: CASSLGRGGDYSYNEQFF. The CDR3 DNA is TGTGCCAGCAGCTTAGGCCGGGGGGGGGACTACTCCTACAATGAGCAGTTCTTC.

The CDR3 region is CASSLLATQYNEQFF. In DNA, the CDR3 is TGTGCCAGCAGCCTCCTAGCGACCCAATACAATGAGCAGTTCTTC. V is TRBV7-2 and J is TRBJ2-1; a weak D match, TRBD2 (6 bases). This CDR3 spans 15 amino acids. The germline gives CDR1 SGHTA, CDR2 FQGNSA. V lost 5 bases and J lost 4, with 15 bases in between.

This clonotype was observed a handful of times. V and J are TRBV18 and TRBJ2-5, with 12 nucleotides matching TRBD2. Germline CDR1 KGHSH, CDR2 LQKENI. Trimming removed 5 bases from V and 5 bases from J; junction bases left unmatched: 9. This CDR3 is 16 amino acids long. CDR3 residues: CASSSPLAGGLETQYF. As DNA, the CDR3 is TGTGCCAGCTCATCCCCACTAGCGGGAGGTTTGGAGACCCAGTACTTC.

The chain has TRBV19 and TRBJ2-1, with D uncertain. CDR1 and CDR2 (germline): LNHDA, SQIVND (reference sequence). With 1 base removed from V and 4 bases from J, the gap between germline ends came to 14 bases. This CDR3 is 16 amino acids long. CDR3 sequence: CASSIAKGGLYNEQFF. The DNA of the CDR3 is TGTGCCAGTAGTATAGCCAAGGGTGGCTTATACAATGAGCAGTTCTTC. The complete variable domain, with remaining parts taken from reference TRBV19 and TRBJ2-1, reads DGGITQSPKYLFRKEGQNVTLSCEQNLNHDAMYWYRQDPGQGLRLIYYSQIVNDFQKGDIAEGYSVSREKKESFPLTVTSAQKNPTAFYLCASSIAKGGLYNEQFFGPGTRLTVL.

This clonotype showed up just a few times. The V gene is TRBV27, the J gene TRBJ2-1; a possible D gene is TRBD2 (5 bases). The CDR3 length is 15 residues. Trimming left V 2 bases short and J 9 bases short, with 17 bases between. Germline lookup yields CDR1 MNHEY and CDR2 SMNVEV (reference sequence). CDR3 sequence: CASSLKTNEATEQFF. The CDR3 DNA reads as TGTGCCAGCAGTTTAAAGACTAACGAGGCGACTGAGCAGTTCTTC.

The chain is built from TRBV20-1 and TRBJ2-5, with D perhaps given as TRBD1 or TRBD2 (5 bases each). From germline, CDR1 is DFQATT and CDR2 SNEGSKA (reference sequence). The CDR3 spans 14 residues. Trimming removed 1 base at V and 2 bases at J, with 11 bases between. The chain's CDR3 is CSARAWDGQETQYF. CDR3 nucleotides: TGCAGTGCTAGAGCTTGGGACGGACAAGAGACCCAGTACTTC.

CDR3 DNA: TGCAGTGCCGGGACTAGCGGGGACTGCGAGCAGTACTTC. Translation gives CSAGTSGDCEQYF. V gene TRBV20-1 combines with J gene TRBJ2-7; TRBD2 matches at 13 bases. The ends lost 6 bases at V and 6 bases at J; junction bases unmatched: 5. The CDR3 is made up of 13 amino acids. The germline V gene encodes CDR1 DFQATT and CDR2 SNEGSKA (reference sequence).

The chain links TRBV3-1 to TRBJ2-3, with 8 bases fitting TRBD2. Germline values: CDR1 LGHDT, CDR2 YNNKEL (reference sequence). The CDR3 totals 14 residues. J lost 2 bases, V lost 4 bases, and 2 bases had no gene match. DNA for the CDR3: TGTGCCAGCAGCCGAGCGGGAGCCACAGATACGCAGTATTTT. Residues: CASSRAGATDTQYF.

This clonotype was recorded many times. The chain employs TRBV29-1 and TRBJ2-3; 11 nucleotides match TRBD2. The CDR3 is made up of 14 amino acids. The V gene's germline CDR1 is SQVTM and CDR2 ANQGSEA. The ends lost 6 bases at V and 2 bases at J; junction bases unmatched: 4. The CDR3 sequence is CSVVAGGNTDTQYF. The CDR3 bases are TGCAGCGTCGTAGCGGGAGGGAACACAGATACGCAGTATTTT.

The chain is built from TRBV6-2 or TRBV6-3 and TRBJ1-3, with D unresolved. The V end was cut by 5 bases, the J end by 0 bases, with 14 bases between. The CDR3 covers 16 residues. Germline V gene data show CDR1 as MNHEY and CDR2 as SVGEGT. The CDR3 region is CASSVLRDISGNTIYF. The DNA of the CDR3 is TGTGCCAGCAGTGTGTTACGAGATATCTCTGGAAACACCATATATTTT.

The table lists this clonotype with many counts. This CDR3 reads CAWSVLRGTYEQYF. The CDR3 region has the DNA TGTGCCTGGAGTGTACTACGAGGGACCTACGAGCAGTACTTC. The chain couples TRBV30 to TRBJ2-7, with D possibly TRBD2 on 5 matching bases. Germline V gene lookup returns CDR1 GTSNPN and CDR2 SVGIG (reference sequence). This CDR3 has 14 amino acids. V was clipped by 0 bases and J by 2 bases, with 11 bases between them.